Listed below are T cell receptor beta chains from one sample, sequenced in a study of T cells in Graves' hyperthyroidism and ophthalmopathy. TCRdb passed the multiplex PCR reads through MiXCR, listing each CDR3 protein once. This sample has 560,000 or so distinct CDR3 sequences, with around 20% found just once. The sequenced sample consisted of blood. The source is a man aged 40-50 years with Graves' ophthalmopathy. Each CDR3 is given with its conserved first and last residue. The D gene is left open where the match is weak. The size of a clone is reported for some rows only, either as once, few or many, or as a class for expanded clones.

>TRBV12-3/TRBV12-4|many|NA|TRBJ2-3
TGTGCCAGCAGTTTAACTACGGACAGAACAGATACGCAGTATTTT
CASSLTTDRTDTQYF
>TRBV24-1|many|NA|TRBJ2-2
TGTGCCACCAGTGAAGGAGGGGTACGGACGAACACCGGGGAGCTGTTTTTT
CATSEGGVRTNTGELFF
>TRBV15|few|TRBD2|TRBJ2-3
TGTGCCACCAGCAGAGGAACTAGCGGGGGGCGGGCGGATACGCAGTATTTT
CATSRGTSGGRADTQYF
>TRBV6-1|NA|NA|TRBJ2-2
TGTGCCAGCAGCGGAGGGCTAGCGCACGGGGAGCTGTTTTTT
CASSGGLAHGELFF
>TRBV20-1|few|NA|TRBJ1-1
TGCAGTGCTACACGCACCAGGGGATCGGACGCTGAAGCTTTCTTT
CSATRTRGSDAEAFF
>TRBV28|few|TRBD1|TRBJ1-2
TGTGCCAGCAGGTCAGGACAGGGGAGGGGCTACACCTTC
CASRSGQGRGYTF
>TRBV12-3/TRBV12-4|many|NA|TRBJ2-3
TGTGCCAGCAGCTTAGGGTTAGCGGGCACAGATACGCAGTATTTT
CASSLGLAGTDTQYF
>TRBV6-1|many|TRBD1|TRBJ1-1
TGTGCCAGCAGAAAGACAGGGAATGAAGCTTTCTTT
CASRKTGNEAFF
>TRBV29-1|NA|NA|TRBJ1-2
TGCAGCGTTCTGGAGGGCTACACCTTC
CSVLEGYTF
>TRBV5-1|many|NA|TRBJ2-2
TGCGCCAGCAAGGCGGGGGCTTTAAACACCGGGGAGCTGTTTTTT
CASKAGALNTGELFF
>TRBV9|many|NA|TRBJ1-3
TGTGCCAGCAGCGCTAGCCCGAACACCATATATTTT
CASSASPNTIYF
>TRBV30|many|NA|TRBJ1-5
TGTGCCTGGAGTGAGTATAGGGATCAGCCCCAGCATTTT
CAWSEYRDQPQHF
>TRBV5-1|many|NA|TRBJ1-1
TGCGCCAGCAGCTCCACGTGGGGGGGGAACACTGAAGCTTTCTTT
CASSSTWGGNTEAFF
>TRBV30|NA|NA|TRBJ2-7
TGTGCCTGGAGTTCGAAGGGGACACGGGGAGGAAAGCAGTACTTC
CAWSSKGTRGGKQYF
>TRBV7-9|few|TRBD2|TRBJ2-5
TGTGCCAGCAGCTCCACCAGGGGACTAGCGGGCGTTCAAGAGACCCAGTACTTC
CASSSTRGLAGVQETQYF
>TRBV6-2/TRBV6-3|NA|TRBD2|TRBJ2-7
TGTGCCAGCAGAGATCCGGGGGGTCCGGTGTCCTACGAGCAGTACTTC
CASRDPGGPVSYEQYF
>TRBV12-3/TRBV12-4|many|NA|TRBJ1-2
TGTGCCAGCAGTTTGCGCATCAGAGGGGCGAATGGCTACACCTTC
CASSLRIRGANGYTF
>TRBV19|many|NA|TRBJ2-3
TGTGCCAGTACCGCACTAGGGGCAGATACGCAGTATTTT
CASTALGADTQYF
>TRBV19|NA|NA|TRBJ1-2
TGTGCCAGTAGAGATGGGCTAAGTAGGGGCTACACCTTC
CASRDGLSRGYTF
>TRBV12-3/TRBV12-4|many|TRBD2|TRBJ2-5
TGTGCCAGCATCGCGGGGGACCAAGAGACCCAGTACTTC
CASIAGDQETQYF
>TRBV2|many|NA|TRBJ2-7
TGTGCCAGCAGTGTAGGGACAAATCCCTACGAGCAGTACTTC
CASSVGTNPYEQYF
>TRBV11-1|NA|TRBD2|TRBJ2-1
TGTGCCAGCAGCGTCCGACTAGCCGATGAGCAGTTCTTC
CASSVRLADEQFF
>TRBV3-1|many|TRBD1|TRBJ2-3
TGTGCCAGCAGCCAAGGGACAGGGGTTTGGGATACGCAGTATTTT
CASSQGTGVWDTQYF
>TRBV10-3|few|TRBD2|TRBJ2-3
TGTGCCATGGGCGGGGGGAGAACTAGCACAGATACGCAGTATTTT
CAMGGGRTSTDTQYF
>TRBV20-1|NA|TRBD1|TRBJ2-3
TGCAGTGCTAGAGATCGGGACAGGGGAGATACGCAGTATTTT
CSARDRDRGDTQYF
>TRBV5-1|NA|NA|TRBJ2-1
TGCGCCAGCAGCTTGACCCCTAGTGTAGGGTACAATGAGCAGTTCTTC
CASSLTPSVGYNEQFF
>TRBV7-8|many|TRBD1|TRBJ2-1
TGTGCCAGCAGCTCGCCGGACAGGGAACATGAGCAGTTCTTC
CASSSPDREHEQFF
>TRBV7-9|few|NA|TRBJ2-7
TGTGCCAGCAGCTCCAAGAGCCACCGGGACGGAGGGTACGAGCAGTACTTC
CASSSKSHRDGGYEQYF
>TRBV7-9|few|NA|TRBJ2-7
TGTGCCAGCAGCTTAGAAAGGGTAGGAGTCTACGAGCAGTACTTC
CASSLERVGVYEQYF
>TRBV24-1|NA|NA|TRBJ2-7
TGTGCCACCAGTGATCCAGGAGTGGGCGAGCAGTACTTC
CATSDPGVGEQYF
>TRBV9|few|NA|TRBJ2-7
TGTGCCAGCAGCGTAGGGGATGCTTCCTACGAGCAGTACTTC
CASSVGDASYEQYF
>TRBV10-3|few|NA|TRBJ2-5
TGTGCCATCAGTGACAGCCTCCAAGAGACCCAGTACTTC
CAISDSLQETQYF
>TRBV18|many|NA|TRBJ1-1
TGTGCCAGCTCACCTTCCAGGGGTCTTGGGACTGAAGCTTTCTTT
CASSPSRGLGTEAFF
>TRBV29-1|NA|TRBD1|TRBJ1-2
TGCAGCGTCAAACGGGAGGGGGCAGGGGGCTACACCTTC
CSVKREGAGGYTF
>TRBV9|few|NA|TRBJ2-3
TGTGCCAGCAGCTTGTTCTGGGGGGGCACAGATACGCAGTATTTT
CASSLFWGGTDTQYF
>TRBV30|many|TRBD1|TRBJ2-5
TGTGCCTGGAGTGTACACCGGAAAGGGGGCGAGACCCAGTACTTC
CAWSVHRKGGETQYF
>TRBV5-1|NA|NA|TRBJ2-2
TGCGCCAGCAGCTCGCCGGGACTCCGGGGAACCGGGGAGCTGTTTTTT
CASSSPGLRGTGELFF
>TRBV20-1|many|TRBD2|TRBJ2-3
TGCAGTGCTAGAGTAGCGGGGGGCACAGATACGCAGTATTTT
CSARVAGGTDTQYF
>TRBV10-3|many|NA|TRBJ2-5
TGTGCCATCAGTACGGGATGGCTAGCGGAGGGGGTCGGTTTTGGGACCCAGTACTTC
CAISTGWLAEGVGFGTQYF
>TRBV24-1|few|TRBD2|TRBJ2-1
TGTGCCACCAGTGACCCCGCTGGGAGGGACAATGAGCAGTTCTTC
CATSDPAGRDNEQFF
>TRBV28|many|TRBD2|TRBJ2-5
TGTGCCAGCCTAGCGATTAGGGCGACTAAAGCGGGGGACCAAGAGACCCAGTACTTC
CASLAIRATKAGDQETQYF
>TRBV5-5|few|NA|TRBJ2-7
TGTGCCAGCAGCTTAGGGACGCTAACCACCTACGAGCAGTACTTC
CASSLGTLTTYEQYF